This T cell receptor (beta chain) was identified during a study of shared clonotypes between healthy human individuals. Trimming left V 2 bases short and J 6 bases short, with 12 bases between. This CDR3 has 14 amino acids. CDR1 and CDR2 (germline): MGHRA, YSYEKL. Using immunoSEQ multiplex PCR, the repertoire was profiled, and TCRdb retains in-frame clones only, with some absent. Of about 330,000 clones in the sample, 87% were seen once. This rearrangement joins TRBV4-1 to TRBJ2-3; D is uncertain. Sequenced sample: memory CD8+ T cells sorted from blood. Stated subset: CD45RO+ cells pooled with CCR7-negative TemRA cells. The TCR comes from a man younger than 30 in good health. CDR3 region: CASSQLSAMDTQYF. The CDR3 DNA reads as TGCGCCAGCAGCCAATTGTCCGCAATGGATACGCAGTATTTT.